The next 27 T cell receptor beta chains were all read from a single sample in a study of T cells in Graves' hyperthyroidism and ophthalmopathy. Using RNA transcripts as the source, TCR beta CDR3 regions were amplified. The TCR CDR3 was amplified in a first-round RT-PCR using the HTBI primer set. TCRdb independently ran MiXCR on the multiplex PCR reads; one entry per CDR3 protein. Among under 400,000 distinct CDR3 sequences listed, approximately 14% were seen once. Sequenced material: blood. The receptors come from a woman in her sixties or seventies with Graves' hyperthyroidism.

As regards this clonotype: Since the CDR3 does not end with the conserved phenylalanine or tryptophan, this likely comes from a read error. The chain is built from TRBV29-1 and TRBJ2-1; D gene ambiguous. Trimming pared 6 bases from V and 0 bases from J, leaving 15 bases between. This CDR3 spans 15 amino acids. The germline gives CDR1 SQVTM, CDR2 ANQGSEA. CDR3 coding DNA: TGCAGCGTCGCCCCCAGTCCGAGCTCCTACAATGAGCAGTTCCTC. Translation: CSVAPSPSSYNEQFL.

This clonotype occurred many times. The chain is built from TRBV30 and TRBJ1-1, with D maybe TRBD1 (6 bases). V lost 2 bases and J lost 2, with 12 bases in between. This CDR3 comprises 14 residues. The germline V gene has CDR1 GTSNPN and CDR2 SVGIG (reference sequence). DNA for the CDR3: TGTGCCTGGAGTAATGGACAGTCCAACACTGAAGCTTTCTTT. It yields the protein CAWSNGQSNTEAFF.

This clonotype appeared a few times. The rearrangement links TRBV24-1 to TRBJ2-2; TRBD1 might be the D (6 bases). V dropped 2 bases and J dropped 6 bases, with 15 bases sitting between them. The CDR3 loop spans 16 amino acids. Germline V CDR1 and CDR2: KGHDR, SFDVKD. The CDR3 here is CATSDYRAGDPGELFF. DNA of the CDR3: TGTGCCACCAGTGATTATCGGGCAGGGGATCCCGGGGAGCTGTTTTTT.

At least ten counts were recorded for this clonotype. V gene TRBV3-1 combines with J gene TRBJ2-7; D might be TRBD1 or TRBD2, each matching 6 bases. CDR1 and CDR2 from the germline V gene are LGHDT and YNNKEL (reference sequence). The CDR3 runs to 14 residues. Trimming pared 2 bases from V and 5 bases from J, leaving 13 bases between. In DNA form, the CDR3 reads TGTGCCAGCAGCCAACGGGGGCCTCAGGACGAGCAGTACTTC. Encoded protein: CASSQRGPQDEQYF.

This clonotype was found many times. In DNA, the CDR3 is TGTGCCAGCAGTCCCCTGAGGGCCAAAGAGCAGTTCTTC. Protein product: CASSPLRAKEQFF. The chain links TRBV6-1 to TRBJ2-1; D is possibly TRBD2 (5 bases). The CDR3 is 13 residues long. Trimming took off 5 bases at V and 10 bases at J, with 15 bases between the two ends. Germline CDR1 is MNHNS and CDR2 is SASEGT.

V usage is TRBV20-1 and J usage is TRBJ2-5; 9 bases are a match to TRBD2. CDR3 length equals 14 residues. Trimming cost V 2 bases and J 5 bases; bases outside gene matches: 6. Germline-derived CDR1 and CDR2 are DFQATT and SNEGSKA (reference sequence). The CDR3 loop is CSARMPSGTETQYF. The CDR3 DNA reads as TGCAGTGCTAGAATGCCTAGCGGGACGGAGACCCAGTACTTC.

This clonotype was recorded a few times. This chain joins TRBV5-1 and TRBJ2-2, with TRBD1 matching 9 bases. This CDR3 comprises 16 residues. J lost 4 bases, V lost 4 bases, and 8 bases had no gene match. Per germline, CDR1 SGHRS and CDR2 YFSETQ. The CDR3 DNA reads as TGCGCCAGCAGCCCGAACAGGGGGCCTAGCACCGGGGAGCTGTTTTTT. Translated, it gives CASSPNRGPSTGELFF.

The genes are TRBV10-3 and TRBJ2-1, with D unresolved. CDR3 length equals 10 residues. Germline CDR1 reads ENHRY; CDR2 reads SYGVKD. With 3 bases removed from V and 8 bases from J, the gap between germline ends came to 2 bases. CDR3 DNA sequence: TGTGCCATCAGTGATCATGAGCAGTTCTTC. It is translated as CAISDHEQFF.

This rearrangement joins TRBV20-1 to TRBJ2-7; 8 bases align to TRBD2. Germline V gene sequence: CDR1 DFQATT, CDR2 SNEGSKA (reference sequence). The ends lost 6 bases at V and 0 bases at J; junction bases unmatched: 1. There are 12 residues in the CDR3. For the CDR3, the DNA is TGCAGTGCGACTAGCGCCTCCTACGAGCAGTACTTC. Amino acid sequence: CSATSASYEQYF.

On this clonotype itself: A much bigger clone sits one base away, suggesting this may be a read error. This CDR3 fails to terminate in the conserved phenylalanine or tryptophan, so it likely reflects a read error. The genes are TRBV5-1 and TRBJ1-1, with D possibly being TRBD1 (5 bases). Trimming removed 4 bases from V and 0 bases from J, with 13 bases in between. The CDR3 runs to 15 residues. In germline, CDR1 is SGHRS, CDR2 YFSETQ. The DNA of the CDR3 is TGCGCCAGCAGCCAGGACGGGACCTTGAACACTGAAGCTTTCTCT. Protein product: CASSQDGTLNTEAFS.

This clonotype was counted at least ten times. The V and J genes are TRBV12-3 or TRBV12-4 and TRBJ2-7; 7 bases agree with TRBD1. There are 14 residues in the CDR3. J gave up 1 base and V 7 bases, and 7 bases lay outside the gene matches. The CDR3 coding sequence is TGTGCCAGCACCACCCGGGACAGATCCTACGAGCAGTACTTC. Amino acids: CASTTRDRSYEQYF.

This clonotype appeared many times. The rearrangement joins TRBV28 to TRBJ1-2; TRBD1 might be the D (5 bases). V lost 5 bases to trimming and J lost 0 bases, with 13 bases between them. This CDR3 contains 15 residues. Germline assignment: CDR1 MDHEN and CDR2 SYDVKM. This CDR3 is CASSGPGGANYGYTF. CDR3 nucleotide sequence: TGTGCCAGCAGTGGACCCGGGGGAGCTAACTATGGCTACACCTTC.

This clonotype was recorded at least ten times. The rearrangement joins TRBV5-1 to TRBJ1-1, with D possibly TRBD1 on 5 matching bases. The CDR3 runs to 13 residues. V lost 3 bases and J lost 2, with 8 bases in between. CDR1 is SGHRS and CDR2 is YFSETQ in the germline V gene. CDR3 region: CASSYTGNTEAFF. In DNA form, the CDR3 reads TGCGCCAGCAGCTATACAGGAAACACTGAAGCTTTCTTT. Full variable domain (outside the CDR3, taken from reference TRBV5-1 and TRBJ1-1): KAGVTQTPRYLIKTRGQQVTLSCSPISGHRSVSWYQQTPGQGLQFLFEYFSETQRNKGNFPGRFSGRQFSNSRSEMNVSTLELGDSALYLCASSYTGNTEAFFGQGTRLTVV.

The table lists this clonotype with many counts. This chain connects TRBV20-1 to TRBJ2-7; D call uncertain. Deletions cut 0 bases from V and 2 bases from J, with 14 bases between. The CDR3 runs 15 residues. From germline, CDR1 is DFQATT and CDR2 SNEGSKA (reference sequence). The CDR3 here is CSARDPRTETYEQYF. For the CDR3, the DNA is TGCAGTGCTAGAGATCCCAGGACCGAGACCTACGAGCAGTACTTC.

This clonotype was seen more than once but under ten times. V is TRBV29-1 and J is TRBJ2-2; possibly TRBD1 or TRBD2 for D (5 bases each). V dropped 4 bases and J dropped 6 bases, with 9 bases sitting between them. Germline V gene sequence: CDR1 SQVTM, CDR2 ANQGSEA. The CDR3 has 12 residues. CDR3 bases: TGCAGCGTTGGGTTGGGGGCCGGGGAGCTGTTTTTT. This encodes CSVGLGAGELFF.

The rearrangement joins TRBV20-1 to TRBJ2-3; a possible D gene is TRBD2 (6 bases). V was clipped by 5 bases and J by 0 bases, with 15 bases between them. The CDR3 has 15 residues. Germline CDR1 DFQATT, CDR2 SNEGSKA (reference sequence). CDR3 residues: CSAPPTSFSTDTQYF. The CDR3 region has the DNA TGCAGTGCTCCTCCGACTAGTTTTAGCACAGATACGCAGTATTTT.

This clonotype was counted ten times or more. The J gene is TRBJ1-1, the V gene TRBV7-9; D unclear. The CDR3 contains 15 residues. Germline V lookup: CDR1 SEHNR, CDR2 FQNEAQ (reference sequence). The germline V and J ends were trimmed by 5 bases and 5 bases, with 18 bases remaining between them. DNA for the CDR3: TGTGCCAGCAGCCAAAATACGGGCCTCGGGACTGAAGCTTTCTTT. It translates to CASSQNTGLGTEAFF.

At least ten counts were recorded for this clonotype. V gene TRBV11-2 combines with J gene TRBJ1-1; possibly TRBD1 for D (6 bases). The CDR3 runs 13 residues. Germline CDR1 reads SGHAT; CDR2 reads FQNNGV. Trimming removed 5 bases from V and 4 bases from J, with 11 bases in between. The CDR3 here is CASSIGGRTEAFF. The CDR3 nucleotides are TGTGCCAGCAGCATAGGGGGTCGCACTGAAGCTTTCTTT.

This chain links TRBV19 with TRBJ1-2, with D perhaps TRBD1 (5 bases). CDR1 and CDR2 (germline): LNHDA, SQIVND (reference sequence). CDR3 length: 14 amino acids. V dropped 7 bases and J dropped 3 bases, with 15 bases sitting between them. CDR3 nucleotide sequence: TGTGCCAGTAACAACCCCGTGGGGGACTATGGCTACACCTTC. Protein sequence: CASNNPVGDYGYTF.

The sample holds many counts of this clonotype. The rearrangement joins TRBV2 to TRBJ1-5; possibly TRBD1 for D (5 bases). This CDR3 has 14 residues. The V gene lost 5 bases and the J gene lost 3 bases, with 11 bases spanning the gap. Germline CDR1 reads SNHLY; CDR2 reads FYNNEI. CDR3 bases: TGTGCCAGCAGTACTCAGGGTGACAATCAGCCCCAGCATTTT. Residues: CASSTQGDNQPQHF.

This clonotype was counted between two and nine times. The chain has TRBV29-1 and TRBJ2-1; TRBD2 agrees at 11 bases. This CDR3 has 14 amino acids. Trimming removed 4 bases from V and 6 bases from J; junction bases left unmatched: 5. Per germline, CDR1 SQVTM and CDR2 ANQGSEA. The DNA of the CDR3 is TGCAGCGTTGGGGTAGCGGGAGGGCCCAATGAGCAGTTCTTC. It encodes CSVGVAGGPNEQFF.

The V gene is TRBV30, the J gene TRBJ2-7; 11 bases line up with TRBD2. In germline, CDR1 is GTSNPN, CDR2 SVGIG (reference sequence). V was pared by 7 bases and J by 3 bases, with 5 bases of the junction left unmatched. The CDR3 runs to 13 residues. Here the CDR3 DNA reads TGTGCCTATCGACTAGCGGGACACTACGAGCAGTACTTC. Translation: CAYRLAGHYEQYF.

This clonotype was found a few times. The junction shows a germline mismatch at one end, possibly a read error. This sequence joins TRBV12-3 or TRBV12-4 and TRBJ1-1; possible D gene TRBD1, 6 bases. The CDR3 runs to 13 residues. CDR3 coding DNA: TGTGCCAGCAGTGGGGACGGGGACACTGAAGCTCTCTTT. It yields the protein CASSGDGDTEALF.

This clonotype was recorded many times. The chain employs TRBV24-1 and TRBJ2-1; tentative D call: TRBD2 (6 bases). The CDR3 loop spans 15 amino acids. Germline loops: CDR1 KGHDR, CDR2 SFDVKD. V shed 7 bases and J shed 3 bases, with 15 bases lying between them. In DNA form, the CDR3 reads TGTGCCACCAGGGAGGGTAGCGACTTCTACAATGAGCAGTTCTTC. Amino acid sequence: CATREGSDFYNEQFF.

This clonotype has ten or more counts. The V gene is TRBV11-2, the J gene TRBJ1-1, with D uncertain. The germline CDR1 and CDR2 sequences are SGHAT and FQNNGV. The V gene lost 5 bases and the J gene lost 4 bases, with 14 bases spanning the gap. This CDR3 is built from 14 residues. The CDR3 nucleotides are TGTGCCAGCAGCATCTGGCCCGACGGCACTGAAGCTTTCTTT. This sequence encodes CASSIWPDGTEAFF.

The count of this clonotype is one. The genes are TRBV27 and TRBJ1-1, with unresolved D. The CDR3 sequence is 13 residues long. Trimming cost V 4 bases and J 9 bases, with 15 bases left between them. The V gene's germline CDR1 is MNHEY and CDR2 SMNVEV (reference sequence). The DNA for the CDR3 is TGTGCCAGCAGTTCCCGGGAACTAGTTAAAGCTTTCTTT. This sequence encodes CASSSRELVKAFF.

This clonotype turned up a few times. DNA of the CDR3: TGCGCCAGCAGCTTCTTAGCGGGAGGAAGCACAGATACGCAGTATTTT. It yields the protein CASSFLAGGSTDTQYF. This rearrangement joins TRBV5-1 to TRBJ2-3; 10 bases line up with TRBD2. Germline trimming cut 2 bases from V and 0 bases from J; bases unmatched to any gene: 3. Germline V CDR1 and CDR2: SGHRS, YFSETQ. There are 16 residues in the CDR3.